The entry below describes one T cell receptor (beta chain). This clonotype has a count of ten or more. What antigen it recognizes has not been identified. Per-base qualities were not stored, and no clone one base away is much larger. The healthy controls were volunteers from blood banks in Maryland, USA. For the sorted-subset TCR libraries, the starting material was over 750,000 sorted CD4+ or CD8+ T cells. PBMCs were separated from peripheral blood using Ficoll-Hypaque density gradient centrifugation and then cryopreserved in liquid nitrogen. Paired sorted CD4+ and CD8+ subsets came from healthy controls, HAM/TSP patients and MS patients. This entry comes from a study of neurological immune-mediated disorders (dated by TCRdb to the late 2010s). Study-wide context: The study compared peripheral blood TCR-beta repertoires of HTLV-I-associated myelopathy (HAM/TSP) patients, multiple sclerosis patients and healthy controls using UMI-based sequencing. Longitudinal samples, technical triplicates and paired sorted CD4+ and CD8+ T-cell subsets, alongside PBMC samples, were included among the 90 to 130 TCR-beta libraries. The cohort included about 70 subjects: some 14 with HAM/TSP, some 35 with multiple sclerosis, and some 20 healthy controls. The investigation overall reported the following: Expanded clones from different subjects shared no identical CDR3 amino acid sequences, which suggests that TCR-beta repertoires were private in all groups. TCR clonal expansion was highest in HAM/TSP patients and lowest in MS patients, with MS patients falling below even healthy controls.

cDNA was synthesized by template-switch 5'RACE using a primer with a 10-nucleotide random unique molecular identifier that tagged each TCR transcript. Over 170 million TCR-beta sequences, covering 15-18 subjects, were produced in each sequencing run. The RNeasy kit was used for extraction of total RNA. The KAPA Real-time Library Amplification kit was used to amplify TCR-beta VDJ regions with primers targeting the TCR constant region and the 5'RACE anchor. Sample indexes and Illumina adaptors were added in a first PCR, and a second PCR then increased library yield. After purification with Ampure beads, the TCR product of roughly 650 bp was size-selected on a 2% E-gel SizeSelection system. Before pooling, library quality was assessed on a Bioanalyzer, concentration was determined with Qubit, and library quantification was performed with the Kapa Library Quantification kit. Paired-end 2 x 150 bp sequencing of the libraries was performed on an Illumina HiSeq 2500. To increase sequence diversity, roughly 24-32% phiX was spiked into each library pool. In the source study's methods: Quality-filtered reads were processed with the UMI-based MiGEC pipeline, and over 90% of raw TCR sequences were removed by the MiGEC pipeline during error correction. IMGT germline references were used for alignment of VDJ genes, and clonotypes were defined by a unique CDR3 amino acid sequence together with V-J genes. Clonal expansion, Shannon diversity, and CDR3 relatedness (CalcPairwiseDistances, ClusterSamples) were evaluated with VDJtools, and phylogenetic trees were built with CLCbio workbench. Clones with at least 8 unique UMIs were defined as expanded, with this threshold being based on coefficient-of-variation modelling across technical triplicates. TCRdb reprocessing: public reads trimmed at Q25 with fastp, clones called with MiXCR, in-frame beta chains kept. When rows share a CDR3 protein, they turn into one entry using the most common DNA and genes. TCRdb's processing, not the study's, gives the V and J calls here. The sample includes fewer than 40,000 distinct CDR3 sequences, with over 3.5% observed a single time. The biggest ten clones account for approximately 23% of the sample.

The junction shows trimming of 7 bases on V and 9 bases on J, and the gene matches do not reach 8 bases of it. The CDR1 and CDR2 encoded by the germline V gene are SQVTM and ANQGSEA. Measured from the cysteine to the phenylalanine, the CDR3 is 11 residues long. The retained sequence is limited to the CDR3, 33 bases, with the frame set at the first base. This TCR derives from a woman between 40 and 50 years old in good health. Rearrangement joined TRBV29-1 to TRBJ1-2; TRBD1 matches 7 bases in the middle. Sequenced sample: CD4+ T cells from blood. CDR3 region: CSASTGFSYTF. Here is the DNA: TGCAGCGCCTCGACAGGGTTCAGCTACACCTTC.